These T cell receptor beta chains were read from a single sample in a study of vaccination and CD4 T cells after COVID-19. TCRdb re-called the PCR reads with MiXCR, one entry per CDR3 protein. This table holds 20,000 to 25,000 distinct CDR3 sequences, around 43% found once. What these receptors recognize is not known. Sample: CD4+ T cells from blood, cultured in vitro. The receptor set was obtained from a human donor who had recovered from COVID-19. The CDR3 runs from the conserved cysteine through the conserved F or W. The D gene is left open where the match is weak. Clone size, where shown, is once, few, many, or a class for clones that have expanded.

>TRBV6-5|TRBJ1-5|-|few
CASSYSGGVQPQHF
TGTGCCAGCAGTTACTCGGGGGGGGTTCAGCCCCAGCATTTT
>TRBV24-1|TRBJ2-7|-|-
CATSEYNRDEQYF
TGTGCCACCAGTGAATATAACAGGGACGAGCAGTACTTC
>TRBV27|TRBJ2-7|-|-
CASSLRNSYEQYF
TGTGCCAGCAGTTTGAGGAATAGCTACGAGCAGTACTTC
>TRBV19|TRBJ1-2|TRBD1|few
CASSMEERDRGADGYTF
TGTGCCAGTAGTATGGAGGAGCGGGACAGGGGAGCGGATGGCTACACCTTC
>TRBV27|TRBJ2-3|-|-
CASSIGYRETDTQYF
TGTGCCAGCAGTATCGGATACAGGGAGACAGATACGCAGTATTTT
>TRBV7-9|TRBJ1-1|-|-
CASSPGRAGGNTEAFF
TGTGCCAGCAGCCCCGGAAGGGCGGGGGGGAACACTGAAGCTTTCTTT
>TRBV29-1|TRBJ2-1|-|few
CSVVVRAYEQFF
TGCAGCGTTGTTGTAAGGGCGTATGAGCAGTTCTTC
>TRBV28|TRBJ1-1|-|-
CASSLPTVTEAFF
TGTGCCAGCAGTTTACCGACAGTCACTGAAGCTTTCTTT
>TRBV7-8|TRBJ1-1|-|-
CASVRETEAFF
TGTGCCAGCGTCAGGGAAACTGAAGCTTTCTTT
>TRBV28|TRBJ1-2|-|-
CASSFNLGKRGYTF
TGTGCCAGCAGTTTTAATCTCGGCAAACGGGGCTACACCTTC
>TRBV27|TRBJ1-5|TRBD1|-
CASSSTGTGGNFPKPQHF
TGTGCCAGCAGTTCGACCGGGACAGGGGGTAATTTCCCGAAACCCCAGCATTTT
>TRBV7-2|TRBJ2-4|TRBD2|-
CASSTIGLAGDRRQAKNIQYF
TGTGCCAGCAGCACCATCGGACTAGCGGGAGACCGGCGCCAAGCCAAAAACATTCAGTACTTC
>TRBV25-1|TRBJ2-5|-|-
CASSGHNLETQYF
TGTGCCAGCAGTGGACATAATTTGGAGACCCAGTACTTC
>TRBV14|TRBJ2-5|-|-
CASSQDARGQETQYF
TGTGCCAGCAGCCAAGATGCTCGGGGGCAAGAGACCCAGTACTTC
>TRBV19|TRBJ1-1|-|few
CASKPGSVSGEAFF
TGTGCCAGTAAACCAGGGAGTGTTAGTGGTGAAGCTTTCTTT
>TRBV7-3|TRBJ2-6|TRBD1|-
CASSQKALPGQASSGANVLTF
TGTGCCAGCAGCCAGAAGGCCCTCCCGGGACAGGCGAGCTCTGGGGCCAACGTCCTGACTTTC
>TRBV2|TRBJ1-1|TRBD1|-
CATQDRGPTEAFF
TGTGCCACCCAGGACAGGGGGCCTACTGAAGCTTTCTTT
>TRBV20-1|TRBJ2-7|TRBD1|-
CSASRGTGLGEQYF
TGCAGTGCTAGTAGGGGGACAGGGTTAGGAGAGCAGTACTTC
>TRBV19|TRBJ1-6|-|-
CASSIQVPNSPLHF
TGTGCCAGTAGTATACAGGTCCCCAATTCACCCCTCCACTTT
>TRBV20-1|TRBJ2-4|-|-
CSARVALAKNIQYF
TGCAGTGCCAGGGTAGCCCTAGCCAAAAACATTCAGTACTTC
>TRBV19|TRBJ2-7|-|few
CASSLRPGHTYEQYF
TGTGCCAGTAGCCTCAGGCCGGGACATACCTACGAGCAGTACTTC
>TRBV14|TRBJ2-1|-|-
CASSQERRAGQFF
TGTGCCAGCAGCCAAGAACGGCGGGCAGGCCAGTTCTTC
>TRBV28|TRBJ1-5|TRBD1|-
CASSFGTGQGAGQPQHF
TGTGCCAGCAGTTTTGGGACAGGGCAGGGGGCAGGTCAGCCCCAGCATTTT
>TRBV5-4|TRBJ2-7|-|few
CASSLAGSGSYEQYF
TGTGCCAGCAGCTTGGCCGGGAGCGGTTCCTACGAGCAGTACTTC